The rows below give T cell receptor beta chains drawn from one sample of a study of cytomegalovirus exposure and HLA in healthy donors. Clones were sequenced by immunoSEQ multiplex PCR, and TCRdb holds only the in-frame ones, with some missing. The sample includes 98,000 or so clones, over 75% of them seen just once. Material: PBMCs. The receptors here all came from a young woman in good health and CMV-seronegative. Both conserved end residues are part of each CDR3. The order of the fields is V gene, clone size, J gene, D gene, CDR3 DNA, CDR3 protein. A D gene is named only where the DNA matches it firmly. Part of the rows lack a size; the others show once, few, many or a class for expanded clones.

V: TRBV7-9
size: NA
J: TRBJ2-2
D: NA
DNA: TGTGCCAGCAGCTTCGGTTCGAACACCGGGGAGCTGTTTTTT
CDR3: CASSFGSNTGELFF

V: TRBV6-1
size: few
J: TRBJ2-2
D: TRBD2
DNA: TGTGCCATTTCTCGGGGGGAGGACACCGGGGAGCTGTTTTTT
CDR3: CAISRGEDTGELFF

V: TRBV7-8
size: NA
J: TRBJ2-7
D: NA
DNA: TGTCGGTTCGGACGGGAAAACTACGAGCAGTACTTC
CDR3: CRFGRENYEQYF

V: TRBV6-1
size: NA
J: TRBJ1-2
D: TRBD1
DNA: TGTGCCAGCAGCGACCCACCAGGGGGTGGCTACACCTTC
CDR3: CASSDPPGGGYTF

V: TRBV27
size: NA
J: TRBJ2-5
D: TRBD2
DNA: TGTGCCAGCAGTTACGGGACTAGCGGGACGCAAGAGACCCAGTACTTC
CDR3: CASSYGTSGTQETQYF

V: TRBV7-2
size: NA
J: TRBJ1-4
D: NA
DNA: TGTGCCAGCAGGGCAGGGCTTTCAACTAATGAAAAACTGTTTTTT
CDR3: CASRAGLSTNEKLFF

V: TRBV6-1
size: NA
J: TRBJ1-5
D: TRBD1
DNA: TGTGCCAGCAACGAAGACAGGGGGCGCAGTCAGCCCCAGCATTTT
CDR3: CASNEDRGRSQPQHF

V: TRBV5-1
size: NA
J: TRBJ1-2
D: TRBD1
DNA: TGCGCCAGCAGCCCTACAGGGGACCCCGACTATGGCTACACCTTC
CDR3: CASSPTGDPDYGYTF

V: TRBV27
size: NA
J: TRBJ1-2
D: NA
DNA: TGTGCCAGCAGTCCTAGCGCTTTCTTAGGCTACACCTTC
CDR3: CASSPSAFLGYTF

V: TRBV7-2
size: NA
J: TRBJ1-2
D: NA
DNA: TGTGCCAGCACACAGGCAGCCAACTATGGCTACACCTTC
CDR3: CASTQAANYGYTF

V: TRBV13
size: once
J: TRBJ1-1
D: TRBD1
DNA: TGTGCCAGCAGCTGGGGACAGGGAAAGAACACTGAAGCTTTCTTT
CDR3: CASSWGQGKNTEAFF

V: TRBV11-2
size: NA
J: TRBJ2-1
D: NA
DNA: TGTGCCAGCAGCTTAGTAACAAATGAGCAGTTCTTC
CDR3: CASSLVTNEQFF

V: TRBV6-5
size: NA
J: TRBJ1-1
D: NA
DNA: TGTGCCAGCAGTTACTCGTCAGAAAATGCGAACACTGAAGCTTTCTTT
CDR3: CASSYSSENANTEAFF

V: TRBV13
size: NA
J: TRBJ1-1
D: NA
DNA: TGTGCCAGCAGCTTAGTAGAGGCCGGGCGGGGGAAAGCTTTCTTT
CDR3: CASSLVEAGRGKAFF

V: TRBV5-1
size: NA
J: TRBJ1-1
D: NA
DNA: TGCGCCAGCAGCTTGGTCGGGGGTGAGGGTTGGAGAAGCACTGAAGCTTTCTTT
CDR3: CASSLVGGEGWRSTEAFF

V: TRBV5-8
size: NA
J: TRBJ1-2
D: NA
DNA: TGTGCCAGCAGCCCAACTAACTATGGCTACACCTTC
CDR3: CASSPTNYGYTF

V: TRBV30
size: NA
J: TRBJ2-1
D: NA
DNA: TGTGCCTGGAGTTCAAGACTAGAAACCTACAATGAGCAGTTCTTC
CDR3: CAWSSRLETYNEQFF

V: TRBV11-3
size: NA
J: TRBJ2-7
D: TRBD1
DNA: TGTGCCAGCAGCTTAGCGACAGGGGACTACGAGCAGTACTTC
CDR3: CASSLATGDYEQYF

V: TRBV5-4
size: few
J: TRBJ1-6
D: NA
DNA: TGTGCCAGCAGCCTGGGGACAAGATATAATTCACCCCTCCACTTT
CDR3: CASSLGTRYNSPLHF

V: TRBV11-2
size: NA
J: TRBJ1-3
D: TRBD1
DNA: TGTGCCAGCACCCAGGGGGTTACTGGAAACACCATATATTTT
CDR3: CASTQGVTGNTIYF

V: TRBV27
size: NA
J: TRBJ1-2
D: TRBD1
DNA: TGTGCCAGCAGTTCCACCGGACAGGGGTATGGCTACACCTTC
CDR3: CASSSTGQGYGYTF

V: TRBV10-3
size: NA
J: TRBJ2-5
D: TRBD1
DNA: TGTGCCATCAGTGAGCGGGACAGACAAGAGACCCAGTACTTC
CDR3: CAISERDRQETQYF

V: TRBV7-9
size: NA
J: TRBJ1-6
D: TRBD1
DNA: TGTGCCAGCAGCCCCTATGGGGGACAGGGAGCCAATTCACCCCTCCACTTT
CDR3: CASSPYGGQGANSPLHF

V: TRBV15
size: NA
J: TRBJ1-3
D: NA
DNA: TGTGCCACCAGCAGAGATGGGGGGTCCGCTGGAAACACCATATATTTT
CDR3: CATSRDGGSAGNTIYF

V: TRBV4-1
size: NA
J: TRBJ2-1
D: NA
DNA: TGCGCCAGCAGCCAAGTGATGGGGGGATACAATGAGCAGTTCTTC
CDR3: CASSQVMGGYNEQFF

V: TRBV25-1
size: NA
J: TRBJ1-6
D: NA
DNA: TGTGCCAGCAGTGAGGGTGACGGGTATAATTCACCCCTCCACTTT
CDR3: CASSEGDGYNSPLHF

V: TRBV7-9
size: NA
J: TRBJ2-5
D: NA
DNA: TGTGCCAGCAGCTTAACTCCCCAAGAGACCCAGTACTTC
CDR3: CASSLTPQETQYF

V: TRBV10-3
size: NA
J: TRBJ2-1
D: NA
DNA: TGTGCCATCAGTGAGGGACAGATAAATGAGCAGTTCTTC
CDR3: CAISEGQINEQFF

V: TRBV4-2
size: few
J: TRBJ2-6
D: TRBD1
DNA: TGTGCCAGCAGCCAGGACAGGGGTGGTATTGCTGGGGCCAACGTCCTGACTTTC
CDR3: CASSQDRGGIAGANVLTF

V: TRBV7-9
size: NA
J: TRBJ1-3
D: TRBD1
DNA: TGTGCCAGCAGCTCCACTATAGACAGGGGCTCTGGAAACACCATATATTTT
CDR3: CASSSTIDRGSGNTIYF

V: TRBV6-1
size: NA
J: TRBJ1-2
D: TRBD1
DNA: TGTGCCAGCAGAACCGGACAGGACTATGGCTACACCTTC
CDR3: CASRTGQDYGYTF

V: TRBV5-1
size: NA
J: TRBJ2-1
D: NA
DNA: TGCGCCAGCAGCTTCCCCAATGAGAATGAGCAGTTCTTC
CDR3: CASSFPNENEQFF

V: TRBV7-3
size: NA
J: TRBJ2-7
D: TRBD1
DNA: TGTGCCAGCAGCCCCCCGACAGGGCCCTACGAGCAGTACTTC
CDR3: CASSPPTGPYEQYF

V: TRBV7-6
size: NA
J: TRBJ1-4
D: TRBD1
DNA: TGTGCCAGCAGCTCCCAAGGGGGCGCAGCCGAAAAACTGTTTTTT
CDR3: CASSSQGGAAEKLFF

V: TRBV29-1
size: NA
J: TRBJ2-5
D: TRBD1
DNA: TGCAGCGTTGTAGAGTCGGGCAGGGGGCAAGAGACCCAGTACTTC
CDR3: CSVVESGRGQETQYF

V: TRBV5-4
size: NA
J: TRBJ2-5
D: NA
DNA: TGTGCCAGCAGCTTCCGAAGCGGGCGCTCGGGGGAGACCCAGTACTTC
CDR3: CASSFRSGRSGETQYF

V: TRBV7-9
size: NA
J: TRBJ2-2
D: NA
DNA: TGTGCCAGCAGCTCAGCCCTGAGGTGGAAGGAGCTGTTTTTT
CDR3: CASSSALRWKELFF

V: TRBV7-9
size: few
J: TRBJ1-1
D: NA
DNA: TGTGCCAGCAGCTTAGTTGCGGGAATGGGCACTGAAGCTTTCTTT
CDR3: CASSLVAGMGTEAFF

V: TRBV14
size: NA
J: TRBJ2-5
D: TRBD1
DNA: TGTGCCAGCAGCCCCCCCTCCGGGACAGGGGTTGAGACCCAGTACTTC
CDR3: CASSPPSGTGVETQYF

V: TRBV6-5
size: NA
J: TRBJ2-5
D: NA
DNA: TGTGCCAGCAGTCCACAGACAGAGTACCAAGAGACCCAGTACTTC
CDR3: CASSPQTEYQETQYF

V: TRBV6-5
size: NA
J: TRBJ2-2
D: NA
DNA: TGTGCCAGCAGTTATGAGGGCGGGGTCAACACCGGGGAGCTGTTTTTT
CDR3: CASSYEGGVNTGELFF

V: TRBV7-8
size: few
J: TRBJ2-7
D: TRBD1
DNA: TGTGCCAGCAGCCTCCGGACAGGGTTTACCCACTTC
CDR3: CASSLRTGFTHF

V: TRBV27
size: NA
J: TRBJ2-7
D: NA
DNA: TGTGCCAGCAGCTCGGGGTCCTACGAGCAGTACTTC
CDR3: CASSSGSYEQYF

V: TRBV4-2
size: NA
J: TRBJ1-1
D: NA
DNA: TGTGCCAGCAGCCATCCATACGAAGTGGGGGGAAGCACTGAAGCTTTCTTT
CDR3: CASSHPYEVGGSTEAFF

V: TRBV11-3
size: NA
J: TRBJ1-1
D: NA
DNA: TGTGCCAGCAGCGCCTTGGGGGCCACTGAAGCTTTCTTT
CDR3: CASSALGATEAFF

V: TRBV13
size: NA
J: TRBJ1-1
D: NA
DNA: TGTGCCAGCAGCTTAATGAGGATGCGGCGGGACACTGAAGCTTTCTTT
CDR3: CASSLMRMRRDTEAFF